One and the same sample provided the 10 T cell receptor beta chains below, sequenced in a study of blood T cells in healthy people across ages. A second PCR of roughly 6 to 12 cycles used a sample-barcoded 5' primer and a J-beta primer mix. TCRdb independently ran MiXCR on the 5' RACE reads; one entry per CDR3 protein. The sample consists of about 760,000 distinct CDR3 sequences, about 56% of them appearing once. The sequenced sample consisted of blood. The receptors stem from a man between 35 and 55 years old in good health.

This clonotype turned up a few times. J is TRBJ2-7 and V is TRBV25-1; a possible D gene is TRBD2 (6 bases). This CDR3 has 13 amino acids. The germline V gene encodes CDR1 MGHDK and CDR2 SYGVNS. V was clipped by 4 bases and J by 3 bases, with 10 bases between them. The CDR3 sequence is CASSGDFYYEQYF. CDR3 DNA sequence: TGTGCCAGCAGTGGGGACTTTTACTACGAGCAGTACTTC.

This chain links TRBV6-6 with TRBJ2-6; D could derive from TRBD1 or TRBD2 (6 bases each). CDR3 length: 17 residues. The V and J ends lost 0 bases and 4 bases respectively, with 13 bases between them. Germline lookup yields CDR1 MNHNY and CDR2 SVGAGI (reference sequence). The CDR3 loop is CASSYSIGGTGANVLTF. The CDR3 DNA reads TGTGCCAGCAGTTACTCTATAGGGGGGACCGGGGCCAACGTCCTGACTTTC.

As concerns this clonotype: Mismatch with germline at one junction end may stem from a read error. This chain links TRBV7-2 with TRBJ2-3; TRBD1 agrees at 10 bases. Germline assignment: CDR1 SGHTA and CDR2 FQGNSA. The CDR3 runs 16 residues. The CDR3 DNA reads as TGTGCCGGCAGCGCACCGGGACAGGGGCGCACAGATACGCAGTATTTT. Protein product: CAGSAPGQGRTDTQYF.

The table lists this clonotype with a few counts. The V call is TRBV4-2, the J call TRBJ1-5, with unresolved D. Per the germline V gene, CDR1 is LGHNA and CDR2 is YNFKEQ. The V and J ends lost 3 bases and 0 bases respectively, with 12 bases between them. The CDR3 has 16 amino acids. The CDR3 loop reads CASSQGIDGSNQPQHF. The CDR3 region has the DNA TGTGCCAGCAGCCAGGGGATAGACGGTAGCAATCAGCCCCAGCATTTT.

The chain uses TRBV5-6 and TRBJ2-7; the match to TRBD2 covers 7 bases. The J segment lost 2 bases and the V segment lost 0 bases, leaving 8 bases of the junction unmatched. Germline V CDR1 and CDR2: SGHDT, YYEEEE. This CDR3 has 16 residues. The DNA for the CDR3 is TGTGCCAGCAGCTTGGGCCTTGGACTAGTTGCCTACGAGCAGTACTTC. The encoded protein is CASSLGLGLVAYEQYF. Looking up the rest from reference TRBV5-6 and TRBJ2-7 gives the full variable domain: DAGVTQSPTHLIKTRGQQVTLRCSPKSGHDTVSWYQQALGQGPQFIFQYYEEEERQRGNFPDRFSGHQFPNYSSELNVNALLLGDSALYLCASSLGLGLVAYEQYFGPGTRLTVT.

The chain has TRBV28 and TRBJ2-2; 7 bases are shared with TRBD1. The CDR3 length is 14 residues. Germline loops: CDR1 MDHEN, CDR2 SYDVKM. With 3 bases clipped from V and 6 bases from J, the junction kept 4 bases outside the gene matches. The CDR3 loop is CASSLTGSAGELFF. CDR3 DNA sequence: TGTGCCAGCAGTTTGACAGGGAGTGCCGGGGAGCTGTTTTTT.

The chain couples TRBV29-1 to TRBJ1-1; D ambiguous. Germline-derived CDR1 and CDR2 are SQVTM and ANQGSEA. The ends were cut back, 3 bases at V and 3 bases at J, with 5 bases in the middle. CDR3 size: 11 residues. This CDR3 reads CSVDSDTEAFF. The CDR3 DNA is TGCAGCGTTGATTCTGACACTGAAGCTTTCTTT.

The sample holds a few counts of this clonotype. The V call is TRBV7-2, the J call TRBJ2-5; either TRBD1 or TRBD2 may fit D (5 bases each). The DNA end favors TRBJ2-4, so the J call may be wrong. CDR1 SGHTA and CDR2 FQGNSA come from the germline V gene. This CDR3 is 16 amino acids long. The CDR3 DNA sequence: TGTGCCAGCAGCAAGGAACCCACCAGAGGGGAAAACATTCAGTACTTC. Translated, it gives CASSKEPTRGENIQYF.

The chain uses TRBV7-2 and TRBJ1-2, with D possibly TRBD1 on 5 matching bases. Germline V gene data show CDR1 as SGHTA and CDR2 as FQGNSA. V lost 1 base, J lost 6 bases, and 15 bases lay in between. The CDR3 runs to 15 residues. The CDR3 sequence is CASSLGGADLDGYTF. The CDR3 DNA reads TGTGCCAGCAGCTTAGGGGGCGCGGACCTCGATGGCTACACCTTC. Supplemented by reference TRBV7-2 and TRBJ1-2, the full variable domain reads GAGVSQSPSNKVTEKGKDVELRCDPISGHTALYWYRQSLGQGLEFLIYFQGNSAPDKSGLPSDRFSAERTGGSVSTLTIQRTQQEDSAVYLCASSLGGADLDGYTFGSGTRLTVV.

The chain uses TRBV10-3 and TRBJ2-3; no clear D. There are 14 residues in the CDR3. The germline V and J ends were trimmed by 2 bases and 1 base, with 7 bases remaining between them. Germline V CDR1 and CDR2: ENHRY, SYGVKD. The DNA of the CDR3 is TGTGCCATCAGTGAGAGAATCCGCACAGATACGCAGTATTTT. It is translated as CAISERIRTDTQYF.